This T cell receptor beta chain derives from a study of T cell responses to AZD1222 COVID-19 vaccine. Study-level results: The study found vaccine-associated CD4 TCRs spanning spike, dominant at 160-218 and 743-854. Nearly half of spike-specific TCRs reportedly target variant regions that are unmutated in the B.1.351 and B.1.1.7 variants.

The CDR3 totals 14 residues. V shed 5 bases and J 6 bases; nucleotides not matched to a gene: 6. CDR1 and CDR2 (germline): MDHEN, SYDVKM. This clone was seen more than once but under ten times. Antigen specificity is unknown. Only in-frame clones appear in the TCRdb table, and some are missing; sequencing was by immunoSEQ multiplex PCR. The sample lists 150,000 to 190,000 clones, 90% seen once, with approximately 1.5% in the top ten. The rearrangement joins TRBV28 to TRBJ1-1; the match to TRBD1 covers 10 bases. Source: peripheral blood, taken 28 days after the second AZD1222 dose. The clonotype comes from an adult who received the AZD1222 COVID-19 vaccine. The CDR3 sequence: CASSVGGQGAEAFF. Here the CDR3 DNA reads TGTGCCAGCAGTGTGGGTGGACAGGGGGCTGAAGCTTTCTTT.